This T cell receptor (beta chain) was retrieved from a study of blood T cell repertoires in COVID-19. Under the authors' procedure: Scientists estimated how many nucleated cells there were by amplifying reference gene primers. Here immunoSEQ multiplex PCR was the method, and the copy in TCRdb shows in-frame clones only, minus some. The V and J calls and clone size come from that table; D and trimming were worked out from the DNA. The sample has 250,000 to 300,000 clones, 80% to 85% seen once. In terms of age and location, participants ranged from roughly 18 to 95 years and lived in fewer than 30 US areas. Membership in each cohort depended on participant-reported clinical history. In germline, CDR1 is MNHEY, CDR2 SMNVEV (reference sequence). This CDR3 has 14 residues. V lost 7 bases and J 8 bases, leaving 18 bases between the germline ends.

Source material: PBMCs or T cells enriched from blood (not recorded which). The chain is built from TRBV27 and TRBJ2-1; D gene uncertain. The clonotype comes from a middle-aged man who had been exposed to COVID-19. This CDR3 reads CASTHPGDGDEQFF. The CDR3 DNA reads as TGTGCCAGCACCCACCCCGGAGACGGTGATGAGCAGTTCTTC.